A single sample gave rise to the 4 T cell receptor beta chains below, sequenced in a study of blood T cells in healthy people across ages. A second PCR of roughly 7 to 11 cycles used a sample-barcoded 5' primer and a J-beta primer mix. TCRdb redid the calling of the 5' RACE reads with MiXCR, one entry per CDR3 protein. The data hold about 1,400,000 distinct CDR3 sequences, with about 40% observed a single time. Sequencing input: blood. The receptors were gathered from a woman younger than 30 in good health.

The chain combines TRBV12-3 or TRBV12-4 with TRBJ1-2; D not resolved. The CDR3 is 17 residues long. Trimming removed 2 bases at V and 4 bases at J, with 20 bases between. In DNA, the CDR3 is TGTGCCAGCAGTTTATATACGTTTGAGGGATCGGGCTATGGCTACACCTTC. It is translated as CASSLYTFEGSGYGYTF.

The chain combines TRBV7-2 with TRBJ2-5; 10 bases fit TRBD2. The last part of the DNA fits TRBJ2-7 better; the J call may be wrong. The length of the CDR3 is 15 residues. CDR1 and CDR2 from the germline V gene are SGHTA and FQGNSA. CDR3 DNA: TGTGCCAGCGGAATGAGCGGGAGGGGCCCTTCCGAGCAGTACTTC. It encodes CASGMSGRGPSEQYF.

This clonotype turned up a few times. The chain carries TRBV20-1 and TRBJ2-5; D possibly corresponds to TRBD2 (5 bases). Germline V gene lookup returns CDR1 DFQATT and CDR2 SNEGSKA (reference sequence). CDR3 length: 12 residues. Trimming cost V 0 bases and J 5 bases, with 7 bases left between them. Here the CDR3 reads CSARDQRETQYF. Written as DNA, the CDR3 is TGCAGTGCTAGAGACCAGCGGGAGACCCAGTACTTC.

The chain employs TRBV11-3 and TRBJ2-1; the D gene is possibly TRBD2 (5 bases). The CDR3 spans 15 residues. Germline assignment: CDR1 SGHNT and CDR2 YENEEA. The V and J ends lost 1 base and 5 bases respectively, with 12 bases between them. CDR3 sequence: CASSLGGSAHNEQFF. CDR3 DNA sequence: TGTGCCAGCAGCTTAGGTGGTAGCGCCCACAATGAGCAGTTCTTC.